This TCR beta chain was sequenced during a study of OX40 agonist ivuxolimab in advanced cancers. Overall study: Patients were roughly 83% male with ages roughly 20 to 90, mean about 65. Study-level points and caveats: By week 6 at 0.1 to 3.0 mg/kg, blood CD4+ and CD8+ T cells had expanded clonally.

The germline V gene encodes CDR1 MNHEY and CDR2 SVGAGI. The CDR3 length is 16 residues. Trimming pared 0 bases from V and 2 bases from J, leaving 14 bases between. Here immunoSEQ multiplex PCR was the method, and the copy in TCRdb shows in-frame clones only, minus some. There are 75,000 to 100,000 clones in the sample; 80% to 90% occur only once, and just under 2% lies in the top ten. Concerning this clone itself: Its specificity is not known.

This chain joins TRBV6-5 and TRBJ2-7; D is unresolved. This receptor was taken from an adult with an advanced solid tumor such as melanoma, head and neck, liver or kidney cancer. Sequencing was performed on CD4+ or CD8+ T cells sorted from blood, taken in a trial of the OX40 agonist ivuxolimab. The CDR3 nucleotides read TGTGCCAGCAGTTACTCTCCTGCGGAGATCACCTACGAGCAGTACTTC. It specifies CASSYSPAEITYEQYF.